The 20 T cell receptor beta chains given below trace back to one sample, sequenced in a study of blood T cell repertoires in COVID-19. The data were produced by immunoSEQ multiplex PCR, yet TCRdb's version contains in-frame clones alone and is incomplete. The sample holds some 220,000 clones, around four fifths seen once. The sequenced material came from peripheral blood. Every receptor here comes from a woman older than 75 with active or convalescent COVID-19.

The V and J genes are TRBV28 and TRBJ2-3; perhaps TRBD2 as D (6 bases). Germline V lookup: CDR1 MDHEN, CDR2 SYDVKM. The CDR3 loop spans 12 amino acids. The germline V and J ends were trimmed by 8 bases and 8 bases, with 14 bases remaining between them. CDR3 sequence: CASGLPEGTQYF. CDR3 in DNA: TGTGCCAGCGGACTACCAGAGGGTACGCAGTATTTT.

The chain has TRBV7-2 and TRBJ2-7; 9 positions agree with TRBD1. V gave up 4 bases and J gave up 0 bases; unmatched junction bases: 1. There are 14 residues in the CDR3. Germline values: CDR1 SGHTA, CDR2 FQGNSA. CDR3 protein: CASSWDRASYEQYF. The CDR3 nucleotides read TGTGCCAGCAGCTGGGACAGGGCCTCCTACGAGCAGTACTTC.

This rearrangement joins TRBV2 to TRBJ2-3, with D possibly being TRBD1 (6 bases). V lost 2 bases to trimming and J lost 3 bases, with 12 bases between them. The CDR3 sequence is 15 residues long. Germline V gene lookup returns CDR1 SNHLY and CDR2 FYNNEI. The CDR3 DNA reads TGTGCCAGCAGTGAAACCGCGCAGGGGACAGATACGCAGTATTTT. Protein: CASSETAQGTDTQYF.

The chain joins TRBV2 to TRBJ1-2, with D hard to call. V lost 3 bases and J 1 base, leaving 3 bases between the germline ends. Looked up from germline, CDR1 is SNHLY and CDR2 is FYNNEI. This CDR3 is built from 12 residues. The CDR3 is CASSDRNYGYTF. Here the CDR3 DNA reads TGTGCCAGCAGTGATCGTAACTATGGCTACACCTTC.

CDR3 in amino acids: CASMPGQTPGEQYF. The CDR3 DNA is TGCGCCAGCATGCCGGGACAGACACCTGGGGAGCAGTACTTC. V gene TRBV5-1 combines with J gene TRBJ2-7; 7 bases map to TRBD1. CDR1 and CDR2 (germline): SGHRS, YFSETQ. The CDR3 is 14 amino acids. With V trimmed by 6 bases and J by 7 bases, 13 bases remained unmatched.

The rearrangement joins TRBV12-5 to TRBJ2-1; the match to TRBD1 covers 10 bases. V shed 5 bases and J 3 bases; nucleotides not matched to a gene: 4. The CDR3 consists of 15 residues. CDR1 and CDR2 (germline): LGHNT, FRNRAP. The DNA of the CDR3 is TGTGCTAGTGGTACCGGGACAGGGGACTACAATGAGCAGTTCTTC. It codes for CASGTGTGDYNEQFF.

V gene TRBV10-3 combines with J gene TRBJ2-5; a possible D gene is TRBD1 (6 bases). The V end was cut by 6 bases, the J end by 2 bases, with 10 bases between. CDR3 length: 13 residues. Germline V lookup: CDR1 ENHRY, CDR2 SYGVKD. CDR3 sequence (DNA): TGTGCCATCAGCCGGACAGAGCAAGAGACCCAGTACTTC. Protein sequence: CAISRTEQETQYF.

The chain carries TRBV7-2 and TRBJ1-1; D not certain. The CDR3 runs to 11 residues. CDR1 and CDR2 from the germline V gene are SGHTA and FQGNSA. V was cut by 5 bases and J by 8 bases, with 9 bases left in between. Here the CDR3 DNA reads TGTGCCAGCAGCCCGTCACGGGAAGCTTTCTTT. It translates to CASSPSREAFF.

This sequence joins TRBV6-6 and TRBJ1-4; 7 bases align to TRBD1. Germline CDR1 is MNHNY and CDR2 is SVGAGI (reference sequence). V dropped 8 bases and J dropped 4; count of bases not matched to a gene: 4. The CDR3 sequence is 13 residues long. CDR3 residues: CASSRDSNEKLFF. The DNA for the CDR3 is TGTGCCAGCTCCCGGGACAGTAATGAAAAACTGTTTTTT.

V usage is TRBV5-1 and J usage is TRBJ1-4, with D possibly matching TRBD1 (5 bases). The CDR3 is 15 residues long. Trimming removed 0 bases from V and 8 bases from J, with 14 bases in between. The germline gives CDR1 SGHRS, CDR2 YFSETQ. The CDR3, as DNA: TGCGCCAGCAGCTTGGAGGGGAATAGGGGAGAAAAACTGTTTTTT. Its protein product is CASSLEGNRGEKLFF.

This clone occurred a few times. The chain employs TRBV7-9 and TRBJ1-1; maybe TRBD1 (6 bases). V was pared by 4 bases and J by 1 base, with 16 bases between. This CDR3 has 16 residues. Germline assignment: CDR1 SEHNR and CDR2 FQNEAQ (reference sequence). Here the CDR3 DNA reads TGTGCCAGCAGCTACAGGGACGGCCTTAAGAACACTGAAGCTTTCTTT. This sequence encodes CASSYRDGLKNTEAFF.

The chain joins TRBV18 to TRBJ2-7; TRBD2 is a possible D gene (5 bases). Trimming took off 3 bases at V and 5 bases at J, with 8 bases between the two ends. The CDR3 length is 12 residues. Germline-derived CDR1 and CDR2 are KGHSH and LQKENI. The CDR3 DNA sequence: TGTGCCAGCTCACCCGCCGGGGACGAGCAGTACTTC. Protein: CASSPAGDEQYF.

The rearrangement joins TRBV6-6 to TRBJ2-3, with TRBD2 identical over 13 bases. CDR3 length: 15 amino acids. From germline, CDR1 is MNHNY and CDR2 SVGAGI (reference sequence). V dropped 6 bases and J dropped 7; count of bases not matched to a gene: 7. CDR3 DNA sequence: TGTGCCAGCAGAGCAGGGACTAGCGGGGTTTATACGCAGTATTTT. Its translation: CASRAGTSGVYTQYF.

V gene TRBV5-6 combines with J gene TRBJ2-1, with D hard to call. The CDR3 length is 15 residues. Trimming stripped 4 bases from V and 0 bases from J, with 11 bases between. Germline V CDR1 and CDR2: SGHDT, YYEEEE. CDR3 residues: CASSAPQYSYNEQFF. The CDR3 region has the DNA TGTGCCAGCAGCGCCCCCCAGTACTCCTACAATGAGCAGTTCTTC.

With regard to this clone: Other DNA sequences in this specimen translate into the identical CDR3. V is TRBV18 and J is TRBJ2-3; TRBD2 agrees at 7 bases. The CDR3 runs 15 residues. Germline CDR1 and CDR2: KGHSH and LQKENI. Unmatched junction bases numbered 5, after V lost 2 bases and J lost 3 bases. The CDR3 DNA follows: TGTGCCAGCTCACCATTAGGCGGGAGTACAGATACGCAGTATTTT. It codes for CASSPLGGSTDTQYF. The whole variable domain, remainder taken from reference TRBV18 and TRBJ2-3, is NAGVMQNPRHLVRRRGQEARLRCSPMKGHSHVYWYRQLPEEGLKFMVYLQKENIIDESGMPKERFSAEFPKEGPSILRIQQVVRGDSAAYFCASSPLGGSTDTQYFGPGTRLTVL.

This rearrangement joins TRBV19 to TRBJ1-6; a possible D gene is TRBD1 (6 bases). The germline V gene encodes CDR1 LNHDA and CDR2 SQIVND (reference sequence). This CDR3 is 15 amino acids long. V lost 6 bases, J lost 5 bases, and 14 bases lay in between. CDR3 nucleotide sequence: TGTGCCAGTAGCCTCCATACAGGGAATAATTCACCCCTCCACTTT. Its protein product is CASSLHTGNNSPLHF.

This clone occurred a few times. The chain combines TRBV4-3 with TRBJ1-1, with D perhaps matching TRBD1 (5 bases). Germline assignment: CDR1 LGHNA and CDR2 YSLEER. Trimming took off 6 bases at V and 0 bases at J, with 23 bases between the two ends. The CDR3 spans 18 residues. The CDR3 loop reads CASSPGRPGGAVNTEAFF. The CDR3 DNA follows: TGCGCCAGCAGTCCCGGGAGGCCAGGAGGGGCGGTGAACACTGAAGCTTTCTTT.

The chain uses TRBV28 and TRBJ2-1, with 7 bases lining up with TRBD2. The CDR3 loop spans 13 amino acids. The V gene's germline CDR1 is MDHEN and CDR2 SYDVKM. The ends lost 4 bases at V and 8 bases at J; junction bases unmatched: 5. The DNA for the CDR3 is TGTGCCAGCAGTTATGGGGGGAGGGATGAGCAGTTCTTC. It encodes CASSYGGRDEQFF.

The CDR3 DNA reads as TGCAGTGCTAGTATTCGTTCGCGGGATCTTATGTCATATGAGCAGTTCTTC. It specifies CSASIRSRDLMSYEQFF. V and J are TRBV20-1 and TRBJ2-1, with a tentative D call TRBD2 (6 bases). Germline CDR1 DFQATT, CDR2 SNEGSKA (reference sequence). V lost 3 bases, J lost 8 bases, and 26 bases lay in between. The CDR3 covers 17 residues.

The chain links TRBV30 to TRBJ1-3, with D possibly being TRBD1 (6 bases). CDR3 length: 15 amino acids. Trimming took 7 bases from V and 1 from J, leaving 17 bases between them. The germline V gene encodes CDR1 GTSNPN and CDR2 SVGIG (reference sequence). CDR3 sequence: CAYGGQSKSGNTIYF. The CDR3 DNA is TGTGCCTATGGAGGACAGTCGAAATCTGGAAACACCATATATTTT.